Listed below are T cell receptor beta chains from one sample, sequenced in a study of graft-versus-host responses after intestinal transplantation. Repertoires were generated with immunoSEQ multiplex PCR, while TCRdb's copy carries only in-frame clones and drops some. The sample shows approximately 16,000 clones, just under 70% of them seen only once. The sample consisted of ileum tissue, taken approximately 690 days after intestinal transplantation. The source of these receptors is a human patient who received an intestinal transplant, so some T cells may come from the graft donor. Each CDR3 is given with its conserved first and last residue. A D gene is named only where the DNA matches it firmly. Some rows have no size entry. The others give once, few or many, or a class for an expanded clone.

>TRBV18|NA|NA|TRBJ2-5
TGTGCCAGCTCACAATGGGGAGTCATGGGGACCCAGTACTTC
CASSQWGVMGTQYF
>TRBV6-6|NA|NA|TRBJ1-2
TGTGCCAGCAGTTACCCACAGACCTATGGCTACACCTTC
CASSYPQTYGYTF
>TRBV5-1|once|NA|TRBJ2-1
TGCGCCAGCAGCTTGGTTCCGGGAATCTCCTACAATGAGCAGTTCTTC
CASSLVPGISYNEQFF
>TRBV5-6|NA|NA|TRBJ1-5
TGTGCCAGCAGTCGTCGGCAGGGTGAGAATCGCAATCAGCCCCAGCATTTT
CASSRRQGENRNQPQHF
>TRBV2|NA|NA|TRBJ2-1
TGTGCCAGCAAGCAGTACAATGAGCAGTTCTTC
CASKQYNEQFF
>TRBV28|few|NA|TRBJ2-2
TGTGCCAGCAGTTTGATGAACACCGGGGAGCTGTTTTTT
CASSLMNTGELFF
>TRBV4-3|NA|TRBD1|TRBJ2-7
TGCGCCAGCAGCCAAGACCCCGCAGGGGGAGCCTACGAGCAGTACTTC
CASSQDPAGGAYEQYF
>TRBV5-6|NA|NA|TRBJ2-3
TGTGCCAGCAGCTTTCTATCACGAGATACGCAGTATTTT
CASSFLSRDTQYF
>TRBV5-1|NA|NA|TRBJ1-2
TGCGCCAGCAGCTCAAGTTCAGGGCTCGGAGGGATAGGCTACACCTTC
CASSSSSGLGGIGYTF
>TRBV19|few|NA|TRBJ2-1
TGTGCCAGTAGTATAGGGGGGGCCAAGGTGGGTGAGCAGTTCTTC
CASSIGGAKVGEQFF
>TRBV6-1|NA|TRBD1|TRBJ2-5
TGTGCCAGCAGTGAAGCGACAGGGGGCCAAGAGACCCAGTACTTC
CASSEATGGQETQYF
>TRBV7-2|once|NA|TRBJ2-5
TGTGCCAGCACTCAGAGCCGCAGTGAGGCCCAGTACTTC
CASTQSRSEAQYF
>TRBV6-4|NA|NA|TRBJ1-2
TGTGCCAGCAGTGACAGGGTGGGCTATGGCTACACCTTC
CASSDRVGYGYTF
>TRBV28|medium-sized|TRBD2|TRBJ2-1
TGTGCCAGCAGTTTTGGGCTAGCGGGAGGGGTTCTTTTTCATGAGCAGTTCTTC
CASSFGLAGGVLFHEQFF
>TRBV7-9|NA|NA|TRBJ2-7
TGTGCCAGCAGCCAAGGGGGATTAAACGAGCAGTACTTC
CASSQGGLNEQYF
>TRBV2|NA|TRBD1|TRBJ1-1
TGTGCCAGCAGTGTCTCGACAGGGCGAAACACTGAAGCTTTCTTT
CASSVSTGRNTEAFF
>TRBV2|NA|TRBD1|TRBJ2-2
TGTGCCAGCAGTGACTTCCGACAGGGGGGCACCGGGGAGCTGTTTTTT
CASSDFRQGGTGELFF
>TRBV21-1|NA|NA|TRBJ1-6
TGTGCCAGCAGCACAAGGACAGGGATGTTCGGGTTCAATTCACCCCTCCACTTT
CASSTRTGMFGFNSPLHF
>TRBV18|few|NA|TRBJ1-2
TGTGCCAGCTCACCATGGAGCAGCTATGGCTACACCTTC
CASSPWSSYGYTF
>TRBV18|few|TRBD1|TRBJ1-1
TGTGCCAGCTCACCCACAGGGGGTCGGGACACTGAAGCTTTCTTT
CASSPTGGRDTEAFF
>TRBV28|NA|TRBD1|TRBJ2-7
TGTGCCAGCAGCCAAGACAGGGGTCAGTACTTC
CASSQDRGQYF
>TRBV23-1|NA|NA|TRBJ1-5
TGCGCCAGCAGTCAATCAGTGGCCAGGGTCGAGAGCAATCAGCCCCAGCATTTT
CASSQSVARVESNQPQHF
>TRBV5-1|NA|TRBD2|TRBJ2-3
TGCGCCAGCAGCCCGGGATCGCTAGCGGGGGGCACAGATACGCGGTATTTT
CASSPGSLAGGTDTRYF
>TRBV6-5|NA|NA|TRBJ1-2
TGTGCCAGCGGTAAAGGGAACTATGGCTACACCTTC
CASGKGNYGYTF
>TRBV7-9|NA|TRBD1|TRBJ2-5
TGTGCCAGCAGCTTACTCGGGACAGGTCGCTTGGAGCAGTACTTC
CASSLLGTGRLEQYF
>TRBV15|few|TRBD2|TRBJ2-1
TGTGCCACCAGCAGAGAATTTTGGACTAGCGGGAGCAATGAGCAGTTCTTC
CATSREFWTSGSNEQFF
>TRBV27|few|TRBD1|TRBJ2-6
TGTGCCAGCTTCTCCGGGACAGGGGGCTCTGGGGCCAACGTCCTGACTTTC
CASFSGTGGSGANVLTF
>TRBV5-4|NA|NA|TRBJ2-1
TGTGCCAGCAGCTTGGGGGCGGCTTACAATGAGCAGTTCTTC
CASSLGAAYNEQFF
>TRBV19|NA|NA|TRBJ1-2
TGTGCCAGTAGTTCTACCGCCCGGGCTGGCTACACCTTC
CASSSTARAGYTF
>TRBV19|NA|NA|TRBJ1-1
TGTGCCAGTAGTATGAGGGTTGTAGACACTGAAGCTTTCTTT
CASSMRVVDTEAFF
>TRBV30|NA|NA|TRBJ1-4
TGTGCCTGGAGTCCCACCCTTTTTGAAAAACTGTTTTTT
CAWSPTLFEKLFF
>TRBV28|NA|NA|TRBJ2-2
TGTGCCAGCAGTTTCGAGTTCTCCGGGGAGCTGTTTTTT
CASSFEFSGELFF
>TRBV10-3|NA|NA|TRBJ2-3
TGTGCCATCAGTGTAGAAAGGTTCACAGATACGCAGTATTTT
CAISVERFTDTQYF
>TRBV11-2|NA|TRBD2|TRBJ2-5
TGTGCCAGCAGCCCCCTTCGGGCTAGCGGGAAGGAGACCCAGTACTTC
CASSPLRASGKETQYF
>TRBV2|NA|TRBD1|TRBJ2-6
TGTGCCAGCACGACCCGCTTCTCCGGCTACAGGGGGCTGACTGGGGCCAACGTCCTGACTTTC
CASTTRFSGYRGLTGANVLTF
>TRBV7-9|NA|NA|TRBJ1-6
TGTGCCAGCAGCTTAGGGGAGGGGTATAATTCACCCCTCCACTTT
CASSLGEGYNSPLHF
>TRBV7-2|NA|NA|TRBJ2-5
TGTGCCAGCAGCTTCGGCGGGAAACAAGAGACCCAGTACTTC
CASSFGGKQETQYF
>TRBV5-8|NA|NA|TRBJ1-1
TGTGCCAGCAGCATTATCGGGGTGAACACTGAAGCTTTCTTT
CASSIIGVNTEAFF
>TRBV5-5|NA|NA|TRBJ2-1
TGTGCCAGCAGCTTCGGAGGGCTGCCGACCTACAATGAGCAGTTCTTC
CASSFGGLPTYNEQFF
>TRBV10-3|NA|NA|TRBJ1-1
TGTGCCATCAGTGAGATAATGAACACTGAAGCTTTCTTT
CAISEIMNTEAFF
>TRBV19|few|NA|TRBJ1-3
TGTGCCAGCGGTCCCATTGGAAACACCATATATTTT
CASGPIGNTIYF
>TRBV10-3|NA|NA|TRBJ2-7
TGTGCCATCAGCCGGGACTCCAGCTCCTACGAGCAGTACTTC
CAISRDSSSYEQYF
>TRBV6-1|NA|TRBD1|TRBJ1-4
TGTGCCAGCAGTTTCCCCGGGACAGGGAACGAAAAACTGTTTTTT
CASSFPGTGNEKLFF
>TRBV28|once|NA|TRBJ2-5
TGTGCCAGCAGTTTGTCCCAGTGGACCCAGTACTTC
CASSLSQWTQYF
>TRBV7-2|few|NA|TRBJ2-5
TGTGCCAGCAGCGGGGACCCCGCGGAGACCCAGTACTTC
CASSGDPAETQYF
>TRBV11-2|NA|NA|TRBJ1-2
TGTGCCAGCAGCTTAGATCTCGCTGGGGTGATACCCCTCTATGGCTACACCTTC
CASSLDLAGVIPLYGYTF
>TRBV6-1|few|NA|TRBJ2-1
TGTGCCAGCAGTGAAGGATGGAGGGAGGACAATGAGCAGTTCTTC
CASSEGWREDNEQFF
>TRBV9|NA|TRBD2|TRBJ2-2
TGTGCCAGCAGCGCGCTAGCGGGCCTCACCGGGGAGCTGTTTTTT
CASSALAGLTGELFF
>TRBV6-1|few|NA|TRBJ1-3
TGTGCCAGCAGAGGAAGTTGGTTCTCTGGAAACACCATATATTTT
CASRGSWFSGNTIYF
>TRBV6-5|few|TRBD2|TRBJ2-3
TGTGCCAGCAGCACTAGCGGGGGCCCCACAGATACGCAGTATTTT
CASSTSGGPTDTQYF
>TRBV19|NA|TRBD2|TRBJ2-2
TGTGCCAGTATGGCGACGGGAGGTTTCACCGGGGAGCTGTTTTTT
CASMATGGFTGELFF
>TRBV7-2|NA|NA|TRBJ1-1
TGTGCCAGCACAGGGGACACTGAAGATTTCTTT
CASTGDTEDFF
>TRBV10-2|medium-sized|NA|TRBJ1-1
TGCGCCAGCAGTGTGACAGATAACACTGAAGCTTTCTTT
CASSVTDNTEAFF
>TRBV11-2|once|NA|TRBJ1-1
TGTGCCAGCAGCACAAAAAATTCGGGCACTGAAGCTTTCTTT
CASSTKNSGTEAFF
>TRBV5-4|NA|TRBD1|TRBJ1-1
TGTGCCAGCAGCATCTTACAGGGGAGGACTGAAGCTTTCTTT
CASSILQGRTEAFF
>TRBV7-9|NA|TRBD2|TRBJ2-3
TGTGCCAGCAGCTTAAAGACTAGCGGGGGGGCGGATACGCAGTATTTT
CASSLKTSGGADTQYF
>TRBV6-1|NA|NA|TRBJ2-1
TGTGCCAGCAGATCGGACCCGTACAATGAGCAGTTCTTC
CASRSDPYNEQFF
>TRBV18|few|TRBD2|TRBJ2-1
TGTGCCAGCTCAGGACTAGCGGGGTCCTACAATGAGCAGTTCTTC
CASSGLAGSYNEQFF
>TRBV12-5|few|NA|TRBJ2-3
TGTGCTAGTGGTTTGCGGGGGGCCGGAGATACGCAGTATTTT
CASGLRGAGDTQYF
>TRBV19|NA|NA|TRBJ1-2
TGTGCCAGTAGTAACTGGGTGGGGGCAGGTGAGGCTAACTATGGCTACACCTTC
CASSNWVGAGEANYGYTF